The source of this TCR beta chain is a study of blood T cell repertoires in COVID-19. On the study more broadly: Sites across the United States, Italy and Spain contributed samples from acute and convalescent COVID-19. The cDNA or gDNA used as material had been derived from T cells, B-cell-depleted T cells, or PBMCs.

Per the original data handling: Amplification of reference gene primers provided the estimated nucleated cell counts. TCRdb's copy holds only in-frame clones and misses some; the assay was immunoSEQ multiplex PCR. V, J and clone size are taken as reported in that table, and D and trimming were inferred from the DNA itself. The table includes fewer than 180,000 clones, around four fifths detected once. Per the germline V gene, CDR1 is LGHDT and CDR2 is YNNKEL (reference sequence). The CDR3 runs to 15 residues. V lost 3 bases, J lost 8 bases, and 19 bases lay in between. The sequenced sample consisted of peripheral blood. The rearrangement links TRBV3-1 (or the pseudogene TRBV3-2) to TRBJ1-2; D may be TRBD1 (6 bases). This TCR came from a man aged 65-85 years with acute or convalescent COVID-19. As DNA, the CDR3 is TGTGCCAGCAGCCAGCTGGGAACAGGGTTAGGCGGCTACACCTTC. It codes for CASSQLGTGLGGYTF.